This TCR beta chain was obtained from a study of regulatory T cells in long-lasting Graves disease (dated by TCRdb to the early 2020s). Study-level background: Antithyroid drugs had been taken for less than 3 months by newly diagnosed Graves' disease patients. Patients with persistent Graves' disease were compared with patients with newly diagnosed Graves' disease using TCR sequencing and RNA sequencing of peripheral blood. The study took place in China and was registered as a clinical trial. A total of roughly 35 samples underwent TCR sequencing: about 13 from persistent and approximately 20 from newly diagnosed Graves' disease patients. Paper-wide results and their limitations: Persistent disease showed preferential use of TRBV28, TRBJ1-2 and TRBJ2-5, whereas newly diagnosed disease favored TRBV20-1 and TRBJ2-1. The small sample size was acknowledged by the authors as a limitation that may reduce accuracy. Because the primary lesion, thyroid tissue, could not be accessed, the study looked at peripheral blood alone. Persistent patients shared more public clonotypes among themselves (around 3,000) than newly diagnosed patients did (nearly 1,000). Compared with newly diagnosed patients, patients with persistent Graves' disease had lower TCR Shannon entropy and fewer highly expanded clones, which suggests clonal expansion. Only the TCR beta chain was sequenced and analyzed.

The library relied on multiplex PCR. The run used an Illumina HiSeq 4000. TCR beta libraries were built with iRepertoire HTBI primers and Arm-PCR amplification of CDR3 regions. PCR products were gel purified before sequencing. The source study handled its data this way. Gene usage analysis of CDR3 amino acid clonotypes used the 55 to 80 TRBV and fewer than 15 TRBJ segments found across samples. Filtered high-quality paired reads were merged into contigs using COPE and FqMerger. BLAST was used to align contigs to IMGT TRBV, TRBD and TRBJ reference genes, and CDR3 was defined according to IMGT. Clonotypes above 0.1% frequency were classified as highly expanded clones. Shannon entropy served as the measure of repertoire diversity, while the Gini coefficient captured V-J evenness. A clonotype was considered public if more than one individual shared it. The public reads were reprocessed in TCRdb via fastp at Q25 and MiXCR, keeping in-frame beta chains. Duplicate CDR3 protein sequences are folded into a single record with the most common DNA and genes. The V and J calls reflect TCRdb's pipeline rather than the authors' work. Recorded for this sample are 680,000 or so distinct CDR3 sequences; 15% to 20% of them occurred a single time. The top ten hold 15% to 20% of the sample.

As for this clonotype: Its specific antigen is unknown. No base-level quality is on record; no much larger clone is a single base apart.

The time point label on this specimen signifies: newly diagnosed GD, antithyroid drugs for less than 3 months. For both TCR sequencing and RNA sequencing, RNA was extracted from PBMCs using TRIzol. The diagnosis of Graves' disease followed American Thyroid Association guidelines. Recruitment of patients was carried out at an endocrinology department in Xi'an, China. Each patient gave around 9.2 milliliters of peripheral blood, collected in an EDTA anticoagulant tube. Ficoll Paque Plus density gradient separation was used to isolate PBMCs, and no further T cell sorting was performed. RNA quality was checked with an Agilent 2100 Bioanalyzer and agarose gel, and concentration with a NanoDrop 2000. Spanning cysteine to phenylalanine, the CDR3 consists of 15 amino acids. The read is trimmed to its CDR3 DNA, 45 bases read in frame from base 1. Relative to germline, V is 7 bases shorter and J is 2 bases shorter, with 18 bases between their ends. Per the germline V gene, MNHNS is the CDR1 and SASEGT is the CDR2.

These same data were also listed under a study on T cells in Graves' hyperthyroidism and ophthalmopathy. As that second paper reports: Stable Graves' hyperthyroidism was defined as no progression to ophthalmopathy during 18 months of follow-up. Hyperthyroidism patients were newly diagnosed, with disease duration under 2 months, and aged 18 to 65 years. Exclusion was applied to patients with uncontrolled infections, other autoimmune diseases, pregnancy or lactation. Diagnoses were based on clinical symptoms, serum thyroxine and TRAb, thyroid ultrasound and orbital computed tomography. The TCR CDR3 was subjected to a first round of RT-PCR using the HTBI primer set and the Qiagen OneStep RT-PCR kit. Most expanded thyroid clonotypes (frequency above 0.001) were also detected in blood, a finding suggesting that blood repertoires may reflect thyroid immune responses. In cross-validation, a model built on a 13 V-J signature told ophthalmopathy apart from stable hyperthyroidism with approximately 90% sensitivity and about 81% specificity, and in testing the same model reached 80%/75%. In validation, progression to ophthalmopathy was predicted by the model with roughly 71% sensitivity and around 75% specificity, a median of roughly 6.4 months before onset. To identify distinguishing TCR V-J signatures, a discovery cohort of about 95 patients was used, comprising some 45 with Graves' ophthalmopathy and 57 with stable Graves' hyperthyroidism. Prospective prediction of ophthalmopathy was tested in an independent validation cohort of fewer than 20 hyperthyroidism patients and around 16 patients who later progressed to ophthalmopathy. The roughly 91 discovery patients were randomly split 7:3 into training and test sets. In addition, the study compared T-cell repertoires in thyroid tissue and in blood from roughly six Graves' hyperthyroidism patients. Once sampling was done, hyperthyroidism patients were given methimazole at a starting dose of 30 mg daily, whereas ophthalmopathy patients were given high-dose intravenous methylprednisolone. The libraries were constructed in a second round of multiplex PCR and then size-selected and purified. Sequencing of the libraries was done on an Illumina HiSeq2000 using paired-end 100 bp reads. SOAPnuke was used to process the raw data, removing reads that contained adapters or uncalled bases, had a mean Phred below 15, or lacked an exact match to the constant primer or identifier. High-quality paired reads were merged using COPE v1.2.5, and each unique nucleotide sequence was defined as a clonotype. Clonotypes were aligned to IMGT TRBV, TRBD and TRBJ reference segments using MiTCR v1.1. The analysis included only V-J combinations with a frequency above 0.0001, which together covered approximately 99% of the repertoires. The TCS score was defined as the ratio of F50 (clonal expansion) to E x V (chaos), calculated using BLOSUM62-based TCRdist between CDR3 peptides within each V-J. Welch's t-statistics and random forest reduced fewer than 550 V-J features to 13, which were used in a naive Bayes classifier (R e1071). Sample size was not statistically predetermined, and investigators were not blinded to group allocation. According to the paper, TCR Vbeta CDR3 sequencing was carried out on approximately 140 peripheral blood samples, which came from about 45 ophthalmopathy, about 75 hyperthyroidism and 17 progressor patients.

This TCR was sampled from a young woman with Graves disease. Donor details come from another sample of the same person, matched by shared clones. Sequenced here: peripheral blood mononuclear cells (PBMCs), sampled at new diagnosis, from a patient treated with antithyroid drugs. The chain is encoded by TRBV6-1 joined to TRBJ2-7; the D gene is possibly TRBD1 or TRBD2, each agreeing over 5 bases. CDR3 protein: CASTNIGTPTYEQYF. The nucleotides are TGTGCCAGCACCAACATTGGGACGCCGACCTACGAGCAGTACTTC.